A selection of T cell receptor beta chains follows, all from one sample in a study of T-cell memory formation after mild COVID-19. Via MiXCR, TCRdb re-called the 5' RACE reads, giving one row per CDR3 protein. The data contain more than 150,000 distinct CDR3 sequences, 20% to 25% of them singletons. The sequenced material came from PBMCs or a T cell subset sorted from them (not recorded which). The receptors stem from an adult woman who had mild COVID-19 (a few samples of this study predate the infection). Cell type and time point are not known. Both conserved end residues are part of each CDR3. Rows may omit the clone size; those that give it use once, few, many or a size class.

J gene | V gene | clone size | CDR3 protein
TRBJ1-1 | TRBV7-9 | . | CATQDLNTEAFF
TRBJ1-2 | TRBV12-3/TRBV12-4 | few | CASSLDLGKANYGYTF
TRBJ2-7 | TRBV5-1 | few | CASSRLYGTYEQYF
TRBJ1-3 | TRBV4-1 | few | CASSQAPGSSGNTIYF
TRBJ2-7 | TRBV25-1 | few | CASRTGFYEQYF
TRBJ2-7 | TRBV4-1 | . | CASSPQASYEQYF
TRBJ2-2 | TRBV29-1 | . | CSVRGPNTGELFF
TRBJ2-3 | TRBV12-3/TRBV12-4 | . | CASSFPTSGSTDTQYF
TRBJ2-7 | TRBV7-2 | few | CASSLGPASYEQYF
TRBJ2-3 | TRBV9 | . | CASSLSTGVTDTQYF
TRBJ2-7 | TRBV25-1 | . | CASSDTGRSYEQYF
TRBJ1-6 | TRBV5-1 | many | CASSLTGSYNSPLHF
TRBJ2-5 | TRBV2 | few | CASRLAGSKEETQYF
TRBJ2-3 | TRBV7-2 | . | CASSFSEGGSTDTQYF
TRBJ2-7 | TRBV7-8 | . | CASSPRADEGIWKQYF
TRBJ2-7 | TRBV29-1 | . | CSVLTGTGEQYF
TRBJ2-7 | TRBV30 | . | CAWSGDTTYEQYF
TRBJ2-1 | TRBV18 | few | CASSPPGQGSRYNEQFF
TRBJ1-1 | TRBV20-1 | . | CSASYRGDHTEAFF
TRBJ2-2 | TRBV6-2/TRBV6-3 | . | CDSSYDGTSANTGELFF
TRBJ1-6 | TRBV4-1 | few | CASSQDSRAGFMSPLHF
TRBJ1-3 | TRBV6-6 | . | CASVGGDPNTIYF
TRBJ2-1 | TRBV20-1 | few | CSAEAADDNEQFF
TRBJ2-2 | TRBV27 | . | CASMNTDTGELFF
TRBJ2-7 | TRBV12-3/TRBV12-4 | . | CASSGTGGFYEQYF
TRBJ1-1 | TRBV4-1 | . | CASSQVNLNTEAFF
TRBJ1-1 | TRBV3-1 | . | CASSEEARGGKNTEAFF
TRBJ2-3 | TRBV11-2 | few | CASSWFPGDPATQYF
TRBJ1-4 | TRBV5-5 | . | CASSLDQGVWEKLFF
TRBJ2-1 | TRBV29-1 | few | CSVETSGRAVYNEQFF
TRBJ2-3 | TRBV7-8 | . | CASSSMGGGTDTQYF
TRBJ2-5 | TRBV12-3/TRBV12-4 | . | CASRSLAGAETQYF
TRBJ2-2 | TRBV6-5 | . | CASSNPGSGELFF
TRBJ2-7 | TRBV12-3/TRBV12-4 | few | CASNLGGLPYEQYF
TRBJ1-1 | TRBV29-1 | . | CSVEGLTTTPNTEAFF
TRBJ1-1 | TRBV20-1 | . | CSATGRGYTEAFF
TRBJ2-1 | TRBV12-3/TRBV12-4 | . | CASSLQGRFDEQFF
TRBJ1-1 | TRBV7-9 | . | CASSSDGNTEAFF
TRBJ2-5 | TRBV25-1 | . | CASSEFWDREGETQYF
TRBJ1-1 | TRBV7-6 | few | CASSLARDLGLLGSGTEAFF
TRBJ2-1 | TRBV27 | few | CASSLSSSGRNEQFF
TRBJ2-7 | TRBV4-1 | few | CASSQGAGSYEQYF
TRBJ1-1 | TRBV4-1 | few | CASSQVQGLVNTEAFF
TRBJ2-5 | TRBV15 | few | CATSRDLDRVRETQYF
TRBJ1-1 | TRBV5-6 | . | CASSLVAANTEAFF
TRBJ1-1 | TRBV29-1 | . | CSATGQGAEAFF
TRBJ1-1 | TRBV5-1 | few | CATADDGEDTEAFF
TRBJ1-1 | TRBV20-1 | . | CSARPMEGPPNTEAFF
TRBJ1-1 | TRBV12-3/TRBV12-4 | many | CASSLGGDTEAFF
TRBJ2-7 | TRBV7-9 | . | CASNLSPGQGTDEQYF
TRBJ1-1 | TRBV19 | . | CASIRPYNTEAFF
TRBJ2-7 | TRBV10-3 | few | CAISEMVASGAYEQYF
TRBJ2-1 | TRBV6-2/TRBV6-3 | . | CASSASGEAYNEQFF
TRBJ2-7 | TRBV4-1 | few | CASSLRGSTYEQYF